These T cell receptor beta chains were read from a single sample in a study of cytomegalovirus exposure and HLA in healthy donors. TCRdb's table, derived via immunoSEQ multiplex PCR, lists solely in-frame clones and lacks some. The sample has tens of thousands of clones; more than 80% are singletons. The sequenced material came from PBMCs. These receptors originate from a middle-aged woman in good health and CMV-seropositive. Both conserved end residues are part of each CDR3. D genes are given only for firm matches. Expanded clones are given a class, and other clones once, few, many or no size at all.

d_gene	j_gene	v_gene	abundance	len	CDR3aa	CDR3nt
TRBD1	TRBJ2-4	TRBV6-5	NA	13	CASTGQGDNIQYF	TGTGCCAGCACAGGACAGGGGGACAACATTCAGTACTTC
TRBD2	TRBJ2-5	TRBV27	NA	13	CASSPSGGETQYF	TGTGCCAGCAGCCCTAGCGGGGGCGAGACCCAGTACTTC
NA	TRBJ2-5	TRBV11-2	NA	13	CASSFGSGETQYF	TGTGCCAGCAGCTTTGGTTCGGGGGAGACCCAGTACTTC
NA	TRBJ1-2	TRBV10-1	NA	15	CASMGHRSHNYGYTF	TGCGCCAGCATGGGGCACCGGTCTCACAACTATGGCTACACCTTC
NA	TRBJ1-1	TRBV7-2	NA	15	CASSLRPGQEGEAFF	TGTGCCAGCAGCTTAAGGCCAGGGCAGGAGGGTGAAGCTTTCTTT
TRBD2	TRBJ2-3	TRBV5-4	NA	14	CASSFRGGADTQYF	TGTGCCAGCAGCTTCCGGGGGGGGGCAGATACGCAGTATTTT
TRBD2	TRBJ2-7	TRBV7-6	NA	16	CASSLSGLAEFSTQYF	TGTGCCAGCAGCTTGTCGGGACTAGCGGAGTTCTCGACGCAGTACTTC
NA	TRBJ1-1	TRBV27	NA	14	CASSLGRTGTEAFF	TGTGCCAGCAGTTTAGGCCGAACAGGGACTGAAGCTTTCTTT
TRBD1	TRBJ2-7	TRBV7-9	NA	19	CASSLGMTGKIVLPYEQYF	TGTGCCAGCAGCCTTGGAATGACAGGGAAAATCGTTCTGCCCTACGAGCAGTACTTC
NA	TRBJ1-1	TRBV5-1	NA	13	CASSEGPGQEAFF	TGCGCCAGCAGCGAGGGCCCCGGACAGGAAGCTTTCTTT
TRBD1	TRBJ1-4	TRBV25-1	NA	15	CASSEQGAPVEKLFF	TGTGCCAGCAGTGAGCAGGGGGCGCCCGTGGAAAAACTGTTTTTT
NA	TRBJ2-3	TRBV6-5	NA	15	CASSYQQRATDTQYF	TGTGCCAGCAGTTACCAACAGAGGGCAACAGATACGCAGTATTTT
TRBD2	TRBJ2-7	TRBV7-2	few	19	CASSSFTGTSGSSSYEQYF	TGTGCCAGCAGTTCTTTCACCGGGACTAGCGGGAGCAGCTCCTACGAGCAGTACTTC
NA	TRBJ2-7	TRBV5-4	NA	15	CASSLGGLSSYEQYF	TGTGCCAGCAGCTTGGGTGGTCTAAGCTCCTACGAGCAGTACTTC
TRBD1	TRBJ1-4	TRBV28	NA	14	CASSPGQGAGKLFF	TGTGCCAGCAGTCCGGGACAGGGGGCTGGAAAACTGTTTTTT
NA	TRBJ1-5	TRBV2	NA	15	CASSDLGQGGQPQHF	TGTGCCAGCAGTGATTTGGGCCAGGGAGGACAGCCCCAGCATTTT
NA	TRBJ2-3	TRBV9	once	14	CASSTGPSTDTQYF	TGTGCCAGCAGCACCGGTCCCAGCACAGATACGCAGTATTTT
NA	TRBJ2-3	TRBV11-1	NA	14	CASSLMTTSDTQYF	TGTGCCAGCAGCTTGATGACTACCTCAGATACGCAGTATTTT
TRBD1	TRBJ1-5	TRBV27	NA	13	CASRGTGVQPQHF	TGTGCCAGCAGAGGGACAGGGGTTCAGCCCCAGCATTTT
TRBD2	TRBJ2-1	TRBV6-5	NA	15	CASSLLAGVLNEQFF	TGTGCCAGCAGTTTACTAGCGGGGGTGCTGAATGAGCAGTTCTTC
TRBD1	TRBJ1-2	TRBV27	NA	15	CASSSGQGKVYGYTF	TGTGCCAGCAGTTCTGGACAGGGGAAGGTCTATGGCTACACCTTC
NA	TRBJ2-7	TRBV5-1	NA	14	CASSLVAGAYEQYF	TGCGCCAGCAGCTTGGTTGCAGGGGCCTACGAGCAGTACTTC